Below, one T cell receptor (beta chain) is given with its context. The count of this clone is one. Its antigen is currently not known. The record has no base qualities; no much larger clone is one base away. CDR3 length: 12 amino acids, cysteine to phenylalanine. This entry keeps only the CDR3 DNA: 36 bases, framed from base 1. Via the germline V gene (reference sequence), CDR1 is SEHNR and CDR2 FQNEAQ. V lost 6 bases and J lost 9 bases; the stretch between them is 12 bases long. The data derive from a study of blood T cell repertoires in COVID-19 (dated by TCRdb to the early 2020s). With respect to the entire study: Collaborator samples came from the United States, Italy and Spain and covered acute and convalescent phases of COVID-19. Where available, HLA class I and class II types were obtained from metadata supplied by the sample provider rather than from assay-based typing. A de-identified subject ID, COVID-19 status, age in years and sex were almost always included in the sample metadata. The repertoires were made available in a free public database intended to serve as a resource for research on the immune response to SARS-CoV-2. The dataset comprised deeply sampled blood TCRbeta repertoires from subjects exposed to, actively infected with, or recovered from COVID-19. The samples were drawn from the first 160 participants of the ongoing ImmuneRACE study and from 1,254 subjects provided by 6 global collaborators. The prospective study material was composed of cDNA or gDNA derived from T cells, B-cell-depleted T cells, or PBMCs. The paper's findings and limits, for the study overall: Clinical and demographic metadata were provided uncurated, with the amount varying by source and participant.

Enrolling through a virtual design, the prospective study's participants ranged in age from roughly 18 to 100 years and lived across roughly 23 United States geographic areas. Cohort assignment in the prospective study relied on participant-reported clinical history from a screening survey and a study questionnaire. In the prospective study, mobile phlebotomists collected whole blood, serum and a nasopharyngeal or oropharyngeal swab from each participant. Additional blood draws and questionnaires over an approximately 2-month period could optionally be provided by prospective study participants. Prospective study blood samples were shipped either frozen or at room temperature before DNA extraction. TCRbeta CDR3 regions were amplified from genomic DNA using the immunoSEQ Assay, a bias-controlled multiplex PCR. The original methods were these. The number of nucleated cells in each sample was estimated by amplification of reference gene primers within the assay. To quantify the absolute abundance of each unique TCRbeta CDR3 rearrangement, sequence reads were collapsed and filtered. For each sample, productive Simpson clonality was calculated as the square root of Simpson's diversity index across productive rearrangements. TCRdb's version of the immuneACCESS table is confined to in-frame rearrangements and falls short of the full clone set. An unresolved V gene accounts for under half of the shortfall where checked; the remainder is of unknown origin. V, J and clone size are taken as reported in that table, and D and trimming were inferred from the DNA itself. The sample data list 350,000 to 400,000 clones, and roughly 88% of these were observed just once. Roughly 0.97% of the sample is taken by the ten largest.

The chain is assembled from TRBV7-9 and TRBJ2-1; TRBD2 is a possible D gene, resting on 5 matching bases. Sequenced: PBMCs or T cells enriched from blood (not recorded which). This sequence originates from a woman aged 25 to 39 with acute COVID-19. The encoded CDR3 is CASSQLVGEQFF. DNA sequence: TGTGCCAGCAGTCAACTAGTCGGTGAGCAGTTCTTC.